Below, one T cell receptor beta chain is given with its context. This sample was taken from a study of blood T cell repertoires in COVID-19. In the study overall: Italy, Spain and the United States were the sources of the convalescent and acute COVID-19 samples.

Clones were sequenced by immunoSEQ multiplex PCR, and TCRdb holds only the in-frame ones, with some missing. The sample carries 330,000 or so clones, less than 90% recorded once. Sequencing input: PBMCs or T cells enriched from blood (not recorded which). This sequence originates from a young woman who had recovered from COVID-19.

The CDR3 here is CASSLGSSGSGNEQFF. CDR3 in DNA: TGTGCCAGCAGCTTAGGTTCCAGCGGGTCGGGGAATGAGCAGTTCTTC. The chain combines TRBV7-9 with TRBJ2-1; tentatively, D is TRBD2 (6 bases). Germline CDR1 SEHNR, CDR2 FQNEAQ (reference sequence). This CDR3 is built from 16 residues. V lost 1 base to trimming and J lost 7 bases, with 17 bases between them.